Listed here are 18 T cell receptor beta chains from one sample, sequenced in a study of T cells after yellow fever vaccination (dated by TCRdb to between 2018 and 2020). Taken with the paper, the label for treatment or condition translates to: live attenuated yellow fever vaccine strain. The library was prepared using 5' RACE. Sequencing instrument: Illumina HiSeq 2500. TCRdb cleaned the public reads at Q25 with fastp, built clones with MiXCR and kept in-frame beta chains. Rows merge per CDR3 protein into single entries with the most common DNA and genes. The sample table shows a few hundred thousand distinct CDR3 sequences, and approximately 21% are seen once. Around an eighth of the sample comes from the top ten. Sequencing was performed on PBMCs, taken 15 days after the yellow fever booster vaccination. These TCRs come from a man aged 25-40 years who received the YFV17D yellow fever vaccine.

This clonotype has just a few counts. The rearrangement links TRBV29-1 to TRBJ2-1; 8 bases are shared with TRBD1. In germline, CDR1 is SQVTM, CDR2 ANQGSEA. V lost 3 bases to trimming and J lost 1 base; unmatched junction nucleotides: 11. The CDR3 spans 17 residues. This CDR3 reads CSVEGYRDRYSYNEQFF. DNA for the CDR3: TGCAGCGTTGAGGGATACCGGGACAGGTATTCCTACAATGAGCAGTTCTTC.

This chain connects TRBV7-2 to TRBJ2-1; a weak D match, TRBD1 (6 bases). This CDR3 has 14 amino acids. The V end was cut by 7 bases, the J end by 5 bases, with 15 bases between. The germline CDR1 and CDR2 sequences are SGHTA and FQGNSA. CDR3 DNA sequence: TGTGCCAGCACCTCAGGGGCAGGTAACAATGAGCAGTTCTTC. It specifies CASTSGAGNNEQFF. The variable domain in full, with the rest retrieved from reference TRBV7-2 and TRBJ2-1, is GAGVSQSPSNKVTEKGKDVELRCDPISGHTALYWYRQSLGQGLEFLIYFQGNSAPDKSGLPSDRFSAERTGGSVSTLTIQRTQQEDSAVYLCASTSGAGNNEQFFGPGTRLTVL.

Comments on this clonotype: The junction departs from the called germline gene at one end, perhaps through a read error. V gene TRBV7-2 combines with J gene TRBJ1-5; D is uncertain. This CDR3 has 13 amino acids. Germline CDR1 reads SGHTA; CDR2 reads FQGNSA. The CDR3 is CASSLLSNQPPHF. For the CDR3, the DNA is TGTGCCAGCAGCTTACTTAGCAATCAGCCCCCGCATTTT.

The chain links TRBV5-1 to TRBJ2-3; 8 nucleotides align to TRBD2. The CDR3 covers 14 residues. The V gene's germline CDR1 is SGHRS and CDR2 YFSETQ. The V segment lost 4 bases and the J segment 4 bases; nucleotides outside the gene matches: 5. CDR3 nucleotide sequence: TGCGCCAGCAGCCCCCGGACTAGCCCAGATACGCAGTATTTT. The encoded protein is CASSPRTSPDTQYF.

This clonotype was picked up many times. The chain's CDR3 is CSAPRGGWQYF. CDR3 nucleotides: TGCAGTGCTCCCCGGGGGGGGTGGCAGTACTTC. The chain employs TRBV20-1 and TRBJ2-7; 8 bases align to TRBD2. Germline CDR1 is DFQATT and CDR2 is SNEGSKA (reference sequence). Trimming took 5 bases from V and 9 from J; bases not matched to a gene: 6. The CDR3 is 11 residues long.

This clonotype was seen a few times. The rearrangement uses TRBV3-1 and TRBJ1-1, with D perhaps TRBD1 (5 bases). Germline V gene data show CDR1 as LGHDT and CDR2 as YNNKEL (reference sequence). V was cut by 4 bases and J by 7 bases, with 10 bases left in between. This CDR3 is 12 amino acids long. CDR3 nucleotide sequence: TGTGCCAGCAGCCGATTACAGGATGAAGCTTTCTTT. Amino acids: CASSRLQDEAFF.

The sample holds a few counts of this clonotype. The V and J genes are TRBV10-3 and TRBJ2-1, with 9 bases identical to TRBD2. CDR1 is ENHRY, CDR2 SYGVKD, per germline. CDR3 length: 16 residues. Trimming cost V 7 bases and J 3 bases; bases outside gene matches: 10. In DNA form, the CDR3 reads TGTGCCATCATGAGGGGCCAGCGGGAGGACTACAATGAGCAGTTCTTC. Translated, it gives CAIMRGQREDYNEQFF.

This clonotype has only a few counts. The chain uses TRBV7-9 and TRBJ2-1, with 7 bases that match TRBD1. CDR1 is SEHNR, CDR2 FQNEAQ, per germline (reference sequence). Germline trimming cut 4 bases from V and 4 bases from J; bases unmatched to any gene: 4. This CDR3 spans 14 amino acids. DNA of the CDR3: TGTGCCAGCAGCTCACAGGGGCAGTACAATGAGCAGTTCTTC. Translation: CASSSQGQYNEQFF.

The chain couples TRBV7-9 to TRBJ2-7, with 7 bases matching TRBD2. V shed 5 bases, J shed 6 bases, and the junction held 13 bases outside the gene matches. The CDR3 extends over 15 amino acids. In germline, CDR1 is SEHNR, CDR2 FQNEAQ (reference sequence). The CDR3 DNA follows: TGTGCCAGCAGCCCGGTGGGCGGGAGTCTTGGCGAGCAGTACTTC. It yields the protein CASSPVGGSLGEQYF. Full variable domain (rest looked up from reference TRBV7-9 and TRBJ2-7): DTGVSQNPRHKITKRGQNVTFRCDPISEHNRLYWYRQTLGQGPEFLTYFQNEAQLEKSRLLSDRFSAERPKGSFSTLEIQRTEQGDSAMYLCASSPVGGSLGEQYFGPGTRLTVT.

The V and J genes are TRBV12-3 or TRBV12-4 and TRBJ2-2; D gene unclear. The CDR3 has 15 residues. V gave up 6 bases and J gave up 6 bases, with 17 bases separating them. Here the CDR3 reads CASSNTNRRAGELFF. The CDR3 nucleotides read TGTGCCAGCAGCAATACTAATCGAAGGGCCGGGGAGCTGTTTTTT.

The V and J genes are TRBV4-3 and TRBJ1-2, with D possibly TRBD1 on 5 matching bases. V lost 8 bases and J 3 bases, leaving 19 bases between the germline ends. Germline CDR1 LGHNA, CDR2 YSLEER. The CDR3 consists of 15 residues. As DNA, the CDR3 is TGCGCCAGCCTCCCGATGTTTGGGGCTGACTATGGCTACACCTTC. Translating it yields CASLPMFGADYGYTF.

The sample holds a few counts of this clonotype. The chain joins TRBV7-2 to TRBJ2-3; a weak D match, TRBD2 (5 bases). The V and J ends lost 1 base and 3 bases respectively, with 11 bases between them. CDR1 is SGHTA and CDR2 is FQGNSA in the germline V gene. This CDR3 has 15 amino acids. For the CDR3, the DNA is TGTGCCAGCAGCTTAGGACTTGGGGAGACAGATACGCAGTATTTT. It yields the protein CASSLGLGETDTQYF.

This rearrangement joins TRBV28 to TRBJ2-5; 11 positions match TRBD1. Trimming removed 6 bases from V and 1 base from J; junction bases left unmatched: 7. The germline V gene encodes CDR1 MDHEN and CDR2 SYDVKM. CDR3 size: 16 residues. The DNA for the CDR3 is TGTGCCAGCAGCCCGGCCGGGACAGGGGGCCAAGAGACCCAGTACTTC. It codes for CASSPAGTGGQETQYF.

The chain employs TRBV5-4 and TRBJ2-7; no clear D gene. CDR1 SGHNT and CDR2 YYREEE come from the germline V gene (reference sequence). There are 13 residues in the CDR3. Trimming took off 5 bases at V and 5 bases at J, with 14 bases between the two ends. In DNA form, the CDR3 reads TGTGCCAGCAGAGTGGTGGCCACAAACGAGCAGTACTTC. It translates to CASRVVATNEQYF.

The V gene is TRBV6-5, the J gene TRBJ2-1, with 11 bases matching TRBD2. The CDR3 sequence is 15 residues long. The germline V gene encodes CDR1 MNHEY and CDR2 SVGAGI. J was trimmed by 5 bases and V by 2 bases; bases with no gene match: 2. Here the CDR3 reads CASSYTSGSDNEQFF. The CDR3 DNA follows: TGTGCCAGCAGTTACACTAGCGGGAGCGACAATGAGCAGTTCTTC.

V is TRBV5-1 and J is TRBJ2-1; 9 bases are shared with TRBD2. The ends lost 4 bases at V and 9 bases at J; junction bases unmatched: 11. Germline CDR1 SGHRS, CDR2 YFSETQ. The CDR3 extends over 15 amino acids. The CDR3 coding sequence is TGCGCCAGCAGCCTACGTGTAGCGGGAGACGGTGAGCAGTTCTTC. Residues: CASSLRVAGDGEQFF.

The genes are TRBV5-1 and TRBJ1-1; D remains unclear. Trimming removed 4 bases from V and 5 bases from J, with 6 bases in between. This CDR3 contains 11 residues. Looked up from germline, CDR1 is SGHRS and CDR2 is YFSETQ. In DNA form, the CDR3 reads TGCGCCAGCAGCGAAACTACTGAAGCTTTCTTT. Amino acid sequence: CASSETTEAFF.

A few counts support this clonotype. The chain carries TRBV7-2 and TRBJ2-3; weak D call: TRBD2 (6 bases). With 6 bases removed from V and 6 bases from J, the gap between germline ends came to 13 bases. Germline values: CDR1 SGHTA, CDR2 FQGNSA. The CDR3 loop spans 13 amino acids. CDR3: CASRPSSGDTQYF. CDR3 sequence (DNA): TGTGCCAGCAGACCGAGCAGCGGGGATACGCAGTATTTT.